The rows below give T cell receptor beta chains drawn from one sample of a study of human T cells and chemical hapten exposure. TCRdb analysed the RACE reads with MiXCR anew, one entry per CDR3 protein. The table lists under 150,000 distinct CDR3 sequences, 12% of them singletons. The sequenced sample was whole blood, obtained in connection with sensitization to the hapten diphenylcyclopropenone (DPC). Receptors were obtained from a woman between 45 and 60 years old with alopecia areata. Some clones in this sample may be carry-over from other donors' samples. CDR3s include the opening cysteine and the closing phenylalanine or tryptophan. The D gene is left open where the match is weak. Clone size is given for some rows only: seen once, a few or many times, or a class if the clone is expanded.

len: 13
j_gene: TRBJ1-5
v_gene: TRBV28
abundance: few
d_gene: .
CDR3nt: TGTGCCAGCAGTTTCTACATTGATCAGCCCCAGCATTTT
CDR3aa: CASSFYIDQPQHF

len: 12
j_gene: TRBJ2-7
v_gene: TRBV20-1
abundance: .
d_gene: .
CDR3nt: TGCAGTGCTAGGCCGGGGGTCCACGAGCAGTACTTC
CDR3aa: CSARPGVHEQYF

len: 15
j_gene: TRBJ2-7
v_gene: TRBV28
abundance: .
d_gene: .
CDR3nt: TGTGCCAGCAGCCCCCGGGACATTCGCTCCTACGAGCAGTACTTC
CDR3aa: CASSPRDIRSYEQYF

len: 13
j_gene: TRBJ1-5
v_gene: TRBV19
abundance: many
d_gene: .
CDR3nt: TGTGCCAGCGGGCAAGGGATCAATCAGCCCCAGCATTTT
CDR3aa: CASGQGINQPQHF

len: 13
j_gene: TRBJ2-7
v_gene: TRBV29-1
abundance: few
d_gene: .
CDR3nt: TGCAGCGTTGTACAGCAGCACTCCTACGAGCAGTACTTC
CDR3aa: CSVVQQHSYEQYF

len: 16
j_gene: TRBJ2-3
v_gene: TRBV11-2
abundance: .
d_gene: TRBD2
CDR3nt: TGTGCCAGCAGCCCAAGACTAGCGGGAAGACCAGATACGCAGTATTTT
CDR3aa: CASSPRLAGRPDTQYF

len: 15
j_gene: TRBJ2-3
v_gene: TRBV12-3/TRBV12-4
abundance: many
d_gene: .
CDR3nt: TGTGCCAGCACCCCAAGAGGGGCGGTCGCAGATACGCAGTATTTT
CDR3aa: CASTPRGAVADTQYF

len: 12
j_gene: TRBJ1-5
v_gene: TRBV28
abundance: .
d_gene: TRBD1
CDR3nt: TGTGCCACAGGGACAGTGAATCAGCCCCAGCATTTT
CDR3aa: CATGTVNQPQHF

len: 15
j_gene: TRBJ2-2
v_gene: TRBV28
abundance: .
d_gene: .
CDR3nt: TGTGCCAGCAGTACTACAGAGGGTCTGACCGGGGAGCTGTTTTTT
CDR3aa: CASSTTEGLTGELFF

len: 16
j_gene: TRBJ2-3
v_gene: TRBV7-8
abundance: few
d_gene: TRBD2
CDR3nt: TGTGCCAGCAGGGCTAGCGGGCCCCTTAGCACAGATACGCAGTATTTT
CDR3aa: CASRASGPLSTDTQYF

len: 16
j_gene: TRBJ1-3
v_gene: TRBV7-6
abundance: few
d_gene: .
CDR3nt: TGTGCCAGCAGCTTACACGACAGACCCTCTGGAAACACCATATATTTT
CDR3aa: CASSLHDRPSGNTIYF

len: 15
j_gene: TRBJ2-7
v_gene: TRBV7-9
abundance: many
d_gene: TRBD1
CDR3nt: TGTGCCAGCAGCTCGCGGACAGGGGCAGACTACGAGCAGTACTTC
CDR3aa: CASSSRTGADYEQYF

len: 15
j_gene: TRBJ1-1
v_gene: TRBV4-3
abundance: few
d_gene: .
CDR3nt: TGCGCCAGCAGCCAAGTAAGAGGCGGGAACACTGAAGCTTTCTTT
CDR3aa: CASSQVRGGNTEAFF

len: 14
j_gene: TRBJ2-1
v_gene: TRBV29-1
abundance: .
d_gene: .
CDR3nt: TGCAGCGTTGGATATTATCAGGGGTTGAATGAGCAGTTCTTC
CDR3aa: CSVGYYQGLNEQFF

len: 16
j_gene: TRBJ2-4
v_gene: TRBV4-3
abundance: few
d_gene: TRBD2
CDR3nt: TGCGCCAGCAGCCAAGATTTAGCGGGGTACAAAAACATTCAGTACTTC
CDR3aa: CASSQDLAGYKNIQYF

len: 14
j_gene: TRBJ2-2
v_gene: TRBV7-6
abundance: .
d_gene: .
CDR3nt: TGTGCCAGCAGCTTAGTGCAGAACACCGGGGAGCTGTTTTTT
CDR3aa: CASSLVQNTGELFF

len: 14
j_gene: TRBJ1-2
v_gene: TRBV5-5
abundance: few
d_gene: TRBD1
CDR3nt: TGTGCCAGCAGCCGACAGGGGCAAGAGCATGGCTACACCTTC
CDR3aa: CASSRQGQEHGYTF

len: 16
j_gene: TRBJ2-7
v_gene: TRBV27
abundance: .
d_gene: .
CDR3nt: TGTGCCAGCAGTTCGACCCCAGCTAGGCCGACCTACGAGCAGTACTTC
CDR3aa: CASSSTPARPTYEQYF